In this sample, the clone carrying this T cell receptor (beta chain) turned up many times. Its antigen is undetermined. The data were taken from a study of T-cell reconstitution after alpha-beta-depleted transplantation in children. Study-wide results and limits: Where alpha-beta T cells came from about two months after transplant was reportedly several hundred expanded graft clones. Newly produced T cells mostly accounted for T-cell counts and diversity one year post-transplant.

The library targeted TCRbeta and was prepared with unique molecular identifiers. TCRdb itself ran the PCR reads through MiXCR, one entry per CDR3 protein. The sample gives 700,000 or so distinct CDR3 sequences, over 10% of which show up once; 0.79% is in the top ten. This receptor was obtained from a girl aged 2 to 9 with congenital amegakaryocytic thrombocytopenia, due to receive a stem cell transplant. Source: PBMCs, taken before TCRalphabeta/CD19-depleted stem cell transplant.

CDR3 loop: CSARGLLSNQPQHF. The CDR3 bases are TGCAGTGCTAGAGGACTGCTTAGCAATCAGCCCCAGCATTTT. The chain joins TRBV20-1 to TRBJ1-5; D is uncertain. The CDR3 is 14 residues long. V lost 1 base and J 0 bases, leaving 7 bases between the germline ends. CDR1 and CDR2 from the germline V gene are DFQATT and SNEGSKA (reference sequence).